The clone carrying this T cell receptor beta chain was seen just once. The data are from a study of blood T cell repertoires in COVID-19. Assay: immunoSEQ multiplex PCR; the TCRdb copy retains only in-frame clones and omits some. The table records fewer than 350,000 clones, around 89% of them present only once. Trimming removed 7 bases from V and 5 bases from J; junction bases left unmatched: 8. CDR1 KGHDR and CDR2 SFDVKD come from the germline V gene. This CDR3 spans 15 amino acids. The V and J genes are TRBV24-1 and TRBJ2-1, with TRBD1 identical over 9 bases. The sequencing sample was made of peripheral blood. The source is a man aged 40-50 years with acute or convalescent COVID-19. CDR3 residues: CATSSTGTGNNEQFF. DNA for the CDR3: TGTGCCACCAGCTCGACCGGGACAGGGAACAATGAGCAGTTCTTC.